This T cell receptor beta chain derives from a study of blood T cell repertoires in COVID-19. The CDR3 loop spans 14 amino acids. V was shortened by 8 bases and J by 0 bases, with 11 bases between the two germline ends. CDR1 and CDR2 from the germline V gene are MNHEY and SVGAGI. Some clones are missing from TCRdb's copy, which holds only in-frame ones; the method was immunoSEQ multiplex PCR. This table holds about 260,000 clones, roughly 86% found once. This clone was seen a handful of times. V is TRBV6-5 and J is TRBJ1-5; D remains ambiguous. The sequence came from a woman aged 45 to 65 with acute or convalescent COVID-19. The sample consisted of peripheral blood. This chain's CDR3 is CASGSRDSNQPQHF. In nucleotides, the CDR3 is TGTGCCAGCGGATCCCGGGATAGCAATCAGCCCCAGCATTTT.